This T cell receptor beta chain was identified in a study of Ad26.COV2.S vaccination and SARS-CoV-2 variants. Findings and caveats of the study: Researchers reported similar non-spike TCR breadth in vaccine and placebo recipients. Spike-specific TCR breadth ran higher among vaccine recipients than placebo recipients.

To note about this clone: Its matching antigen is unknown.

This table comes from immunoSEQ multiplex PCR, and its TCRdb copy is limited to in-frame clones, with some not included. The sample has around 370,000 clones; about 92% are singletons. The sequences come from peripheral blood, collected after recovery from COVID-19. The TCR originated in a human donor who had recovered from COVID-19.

CDR3 residues: CASTQTGGGYQPQHF. CDR3 bases: TGTGCCAGTACACAGACCGGGGGCGGGTATCAGCCCCAGCATTTT. The genes are TRBV19 and TRBJ1-5, with D possibly being TRBD1 (6 bases). CDR3 length equals 15 residues. The V gene lost 7 bases and the J gene lost 5 bases, with 18 bases spanning the gap. The germline V gene has CDR1 LNHDA and CDR2 SQIVND (reference sequence). The variable domain in full, with the rest retrieved from reference TRBV19 and TRBJ1-5, is DGGITQSPKYLFRKEGQNVTLSCEQNLNHDAMYWYRQDPGQGLRLIYYSQIVNDFQKGDIAEGYSVSREKKESFPLTVTSAQKNPTAFYLCASTQTGGGYQPQHFGDGTRLSIL.